The 24 T cell receptor beta chains in this list originate from one sample, sequenced in a study of cytomegalovirus exposure and HLA in healthy donors. Primers: 60 Vbeta forward and 13 Jbeta reverse. The assay was immunoSEQ multiplex PCR, and TCRdb's table has in-frame clones only and misses some. The record lists tens of thousands of clones, of which the ten most abundant hold roughly 2.6%. The sequencing sample was made of PBMCs. The receptors stem from a man aged 40-49 years in good health and CMV-seronegative.

The chain has TRBV18 and TRBJ2-1; 9 positions match TRBD1. The CDR3 contains 16 residues. Looked up from germline, CDR1 is KGHSH and CDR2 is LQKENI. V was clipped by 3 bases and J by 6 bases; unmatched bases: 9. The CDR3, as DNA: TGTGCCAGCTCACCTACCGGGACAGGGACGATCAATGAGCAGTTCTTC. Translated, it gives CASSPTGTGTINEQFF.

This chain uses TRBV27 with TRBJ1-1; unclear D gene. CDR3 length: 13 residues. The V gene's germline CDR1 is MNHEY and CDR2 SMNVEV (reference sequence). V was cut by 1 base and J by 8 bases, with 11 bases left in between. CDR3 sequence (DNA): TGTGCCAGCAGTTTATTGCGGGGAGCGGAAGCTTTCTTT. Translating gives CASSLLRGAEAFF.

The V call is TRBV7-8, the J call TRBJ2-5; D gene unclear. The CDR3 has 15 residues. CDR1 and CDR2 (germline): SGHVS, FQNEAQ. V was pared by 1 base and J by 1 base, with 10 bases between. CDR3 in amino acids: CASSLGVSVQETQYF. CDR3 bases: TGTGCCAGCAGCTTAGGTGTGAGTGTCCAAGAGACCCAGTACTTC.

The chain has TRBV25-1 and TRBJ1-4, with 9 nucleotides matching TRBD1. Looked up from germline, CDR1 is MGHDK and CDR2 is SYGVNS. This CDR3 has 17 residues. V shed 1 base, J shed 7 bases, and the junction held 10 bases outside the gene matches. DNA for the CDR3: TGTGCCAGCAGTGAATTAACCGGGACAGGGAGAGGTGAAAAACTGTTTTTT. Its protein product is CASSELTGTGRGEKLFF.

The genes are TRBV9 and TRBJ2-3; 10 positions agree with TRBD2. The CDR3 loop spans 15 amino acids. V shed 3 bases, J shed 3 bases, and the junction held 4 bases outside the gene matches. CDR1 is SGDLS and CDR2 is YYNGEE in the germline V gene. CDR3 sequence (DNA): TGTGCCAGCAGCGAGCGGGGGGGCGGGACAGATACGCAGTATTTT. It encodes CASSERGGGTDTQYF.

V usage is TRBV2 and J usage is TRBJ2-6; TRBD2 might be the D (5 bases). Trimming cost V 7 bases and J 4 bases, with 20 bases left between them. Germline CDR1 and CDR2: SNHLY and FYNNEI. CDR3 size: 17 residues. Here the CDR3 DNA reads TGTGCCAGCACCCCCGGGCCCACGGGGATGGGGGCCAACGTCCTGACTTTC. Translating gives CASTPGPTGMGANVLTF.

This chain joins TRBV14 and TRBJ1-2; tentatively, D is TRBD1 (6 bases). Germline V lookup: CDR1 SGHDN, CDR2 FVKESK. This CDR3 region has 16 residues. Between the trimmed V and J ends, which lost 0 bases and 6 bases, there was a span of 17 bases. CDR3 sequence: CASSQEFGAGVNGYTF. The CDR3 DNA reads TGTGCCAGCAGCCAAGAATTTGGGGCAGGGGTCAATGGCTACACCTTC.

The chain has TRBV5-5 and TRBJ2-5, with 7 bases that match TRBD1. The germline gives CDR1 SGHKS, CDR2 YYEKEE (reference sequence). The CDR3 runs 17 residues. V was pared by 4 bases and J by 2 bases, with 14 bases of the junction left unmatched. CDR3 sequence reads: CASSQRLRGTEQETQYF. The DNA for the CDR3 is TGTGCCAGCAGCCAAAGACTCAGAGGGACAGAGCAAGAGACCCAGTACTTC. Looking up the rest from reference TRBV5-5 and TRBJ2-5 gives the full variable domain: DAGVTQSPTHLIKTRGQQVTLRCSPISGHKSVSWYQQVLGQGPQFIFQYYEKEERGRGNFPDRFSARQFPNYSSELNVNALLLGDSALYLCASSQRLRGTEQETQYFGPGTRLLVL.

On this clone itself: Germline is not matched at one junction end, which may reflect a read error. The chain recombines TRBV29-1 with TRBJ2-1; 7 bases agree with TRBD2. CDR3 length equals 15 residues. Looked up from germline, CDR1 is SQVTM and CDR2 is ANQGSEA. In DNA, the CDR3 is TGCAGCGTTGAAACCCAGCGGGGCTCCGACAATGAGCAGTTCTTC. Protein product: CSVETQRGSDNEQFF.

The chain joins TRBV30 to TRBJ1-6; the match to TRBD1 covers 7 bases. The CDR3 extends over 13 amino acids. After removal of 8 bases from V and 4 bases from J, the junction contained 5 bases not matched to a gene. Germline V gene sequence: CDR1 GTSNPN, CDR2 SVGIG (reference sequence). The CDR3: CARGTAYNSPLHF. CDR3 nucleotides: TGTGCCAGAGGGACAGCTTATAATTCACCCCTCCACTTT.

CDR3 amino acids: CASSQPGQGREKLFF. Here the CDR3 DNA reads TGTGCCAGCAGCCAACCGGGACAGGGTAGGGAAAAACTGTTTTTT. The chain couples TRBV4-2 to TRBJ1-4; 9 positions agree with TRBD1. CDR1 is LGHNA, CDR2 YNFKEQ, per germline. This CDR3 has 15 residues. The junction had 6 bases not matched to a gene; V was cut back by 2 bases and J by 8 bases.

The chain combines TRBV9 with TRBJ1-3; TRBD1 aligns across 9 bases. The germline V gene encodes CDR1 SGDLS and CDR2 YYNGEE. This CDR3 region has 14 residues. The ends lost 2 bases at V and 8 bases at J; junction bases unmatched: 5. The CDR3 loop is CASSVGTGFDTIYF. The CDR3 DNA reads TGTGCCAGCAGCGTTGGGACAGGGTTTGACACCATATATTTT.

This rearrangement joins TRBV27 to TRBJ2-7; possibly TRBD2 for D (5 bases). V was clipped by 5 bases and J by 0 bases, with 11 bases between them. Germline CDR1 is MNHEY and CDR2 is SMNVEV (reference sequence). This CDR3 comprises 14 residues. The CDR3 here is CASSTGEISYEQYF. The CDR3 DNA sequence: TGTGCCAGCAGTACCGGGGAGATCTCCTACGAGCAGTACTTC.

J is TRBJ1-2 and V is TRBV9; the D gene is possibly TRBD1 (5 bases). This CDR3 has 13 amino acids. CDR1 and CDR2 (germline): SGDLS, YYNGEE. With 4 bases removed from V and 8 bases from J, the gap between germline ends came to 15 bases. The CDR3 sequence: CASSPEAGLGYTF. The CDR3 nucleotides read TGTGCCAGCAGCCCAGAGGCAGGGCTCGGCTACACCTTC.

The rearrangement joins TRBV4-2 to TRBJ2-5; 9 bases agree with TRBD1. In germline, CDR1 is LGHNA, CDR2 YNFKEQ. Unmatched junction bases numbered 11, after V lost 1 base and J lost 5 bases. CDR3 length: 17 amino acids. The CDR3 spells CASSQGGPGQGGETQYF. CDR3 in DNA: TGTGCCAGCAGCCAAGGTGGGCCGGGACAGGGAGGCGAGACCCAGTACTTC.

The V gene is TRBV7-2, the J gene TRBJ2-2; 10 bases agree with TRBD2. CDR1 is SGHTA and CDR2 is FQGNSA in the germline V gene. After removal of 3 bases from V and 7 bases from J, the junction contained 5 bases not matched to a gene. CDR3 length: 15 amino acids. CDR3 amino acids: CASSFTAGGDGELFF. The CDR3 nucleotides are TGTGCCAGCAGCTTTACAGCGGGGGGGGACGGGGAGCTGTTTTTT.

The chain is built from TRBV9 and TRBJ1-1; D gene ambiguous. The V end was cut by 0 bases, the J end by 8 bases, with 14 bases between. This CDR3 contains 14 residues. Germline V gene data show CDR1 as SGDLS and CDR2 as YYNGEE. For the CDR3, the DNA is TGTGCCAGCAGCGTAGGTCTGGAGGGTATAGAAGCTTTCTTT. This encodes CASSVGLEGIEAFF. The full variable domain, in which reference TRBV9 and TRBJ1-1 provide the parts outside the CDR3, is DSGVTQTPKHLITATGQRVTLRCSPRSGDLSVYWYQQSLDQGLQFLIQYYNGEERAKGNILERFSAQQFPDLHSELNLSSLELGDSALYFCASSVGLEGIEAFFGQGTRLTVV.

J is TRBJ2-1 and V is TRBV18, with 8 bases fitting TRBD2. Germline values: CDR1 KGHSH, CDR2 LQKENI. Germline trimming cut 2 bases from V and 5 bases from J; bases unmatched to any gene: 5. The CDR3 totals 15 residues. CDR3 sequence: CASSPSGGANNEQFF. The CDR3 DNA follows: TGTGCCAGCTCACCATCGGGGGGGGCCAACAATGAGCAGTTCTTC.

V usage is TRBV6-1 and J usage is TRBJ1-2, with TRBD1 matching over 7 bases. V shed 2 bases and J 3 bases; nucleotides not matched to a gene: 3. Germline CDR1 MNHNS, CDR2 SASEGT. This CDR3 is 14 amino acids long. CDR3 nucleotides: TGTGCCAGCAGTGAAATTCAGGGGGACTATGGCTACACCTTC. Protein sequence: CASSEIQGDYGYTF.

The rearrangement links TRBV7-2 to TRBJ1-2, with 10 bases matching TRBD1. This CDR3 comprises 16 residues. Trimming removed 5 bases from V and 6 bases from J; junction bases left unmatched: 12. Germline-derived CDR1 and CDR2 are SGHTA and FQGNSA. CDR3 nucleotide sequence: TGTGCCAGCAGCAACCTTGACAGGGGGCTGATTGATGGCTACACCTTC. This codes for CASSNLDRGLIDGYTF.

The chain recombines TRBV5-3 with TRBJ2-5; tentatively, D is TRBD1 (6 bases). TRBV5-3 carries the ORF label, with uncertain function. This CDR3 has 14 amino acids. Trimming stripped 4 bases from V and 2 bases from J, with 12 bases between. Here the CDR3 reads CARSPGHLQETQYF. CDR3 nucleotide sequence: TGTGCCAGAAGCCCGGGACACTTACAAGAGACCCAGTACTTC.

The chain is built from TRBV11-1 and TRBJ2-7; D is ambiguous. Trimming cost V 5 bases and J 0 bases, with 11 bases left between them. The CDR3 loop spans 14 amino acids. The germline V gene has CDR1 SGHAT and CDR2 FQDESV (reference sequence). For the CDR3, the DNA is TGTGCCAGCAGCCCCACCGCAGGCTCCTACGAGCAGTACTTC. Its protein product is CASSPTAGSYEQYF.

V gene TRBV30 combines with J gene TRBJ1-3; D remains unclear. The V gene lost 3 bases and the J gene lost 3 bases, with 18 bases spanning the gap. This CDR3 has 16 amino acids. Germline CDR1 reads GTSNPN; CDR2 reads SVGIG (reference sequence). The CDR3 loop is CAWSLTLRGIGNTIYF. Here the CDR3 DNA reads TGTGCCTGGAGCCTCACCCTTCGGGGAATTGGAAACACCATATATTTT. Full variable domain (missing parts from reference TRBV30 and TRBJ1-3): SQTIHQWPATLVQPVGSPLSLECTVEGTSNPNLYWYRQAAGRGLQLLFYSVGIGQISSEVPQNLSASRPQDRQFILSSKKLLLSDSGFYLCAWSLTLRGIGNTIYFGEGSWLTVV.

The gene calls are TRBV11-2 and TRBJ1-1; D call uncertain. The CDR3 loop spans 14 amino acids. V was cut by 2 bases and J by 3 bases, with 10 bases left in between. Germline-derived CDR1 and CDR2 are SGHAT and FQNNGV. The CDR3 protein is CASSLQVSDTEAFF. The CDR3 nucleotides are TGTGCCAGCAGCTTACAGGTTTCTGACACTGAAGCTTTCTTT.